Sequencing of this T cell receptor (beta chain) was carried out in a study of T cells in Graves' hyperthyroidism and ophthalmopathy. Study findings and constraints: Most clonotypes expanded in thyroid above 0.001 were likewise present in blood. Separating ophthalmopathy from stable hyperthyroidism was achieved by a 13 V-J model.

Uncontrolled infection, other autoimmune disease, pregnancy or lactation barred patients from enrollment. Fresh 10 ml peripheral blood yielded PBMCs. Researchers amplified the TCR beta CDR3 regions from RNA transcripts. RT-PCR in the first round (using the HTBI primer set) targeted the TCR CDR3. TCRdb re-analysed the multiplex PCR reads in MiXCR, keeping a single row per CDR3 protein. The data hold 300,000 to 500,000 distinct CDR3 sequences, with approximately 15% observed a single time. With respect to this clonotype: Its cognate antigen is unknown.

Material for sequencing was blood. The clonotype was recovered from a woman aged 25 to 39 with Graves' hyperthyroidism.

The CDR3 region has the DNA TGCAGTGCAATACAGACAGGGGGTGAAAACATTCAGTACTTC. This encodes CSAIQTGGENIQYF. This chain links TRBV20-1 with TRBJ2-4; 9 nucleotides align to TRBD1. The CDR3 runs 14 residues. Trimming cost V 6 bases and J 5 bases; bases outside gene matches: 8. Germline CDR1 is DFQATT and CDR2 is SNEGSKA (reference sequence).